The clone carrying this T cell receptor (beta chain) was detected only a few times. Antigen specificity is unknown. This specimen belongs to a study of CD8 T cells in ankylosing spondylitis. Study-wide results and caveats: Certain motif variants had earlier been reported in reactive arthritis synovial fluid and blood. A TCR beta motif of 7 to 9 highly homologous variants seemed to mark ankylosing spondylitis blood.

CDR3 length equals 12 residues. Germline V gene lookup returns CDR1 GTSNPN and CDR2 SVGIG (reference sequence). V gave up 6 bases and J gave up 4 bases; unmatched junction bases: 2. In TCRdb, the 5' RACE reads were re-called with MiXCR into one record per CDR3 protein. The sample gives more than 250,000 distinct CDR3 sequences, 8% of which show up once; 13% to 15% is in the top ten. The sequenced sample consisted of blood, either unsorted or a sorted T cell fraction (not recorded which). This clonotype originated in a male donor with ankylosing spondylitis. This chain connects TRBV30 to TRBJ2-1; TRBD2 aligns across 8 bases. The CDR3 nucleotides read TGTGCCTGTAGCGGGGATTACAATGAGCAGTTCTTC. Encoded protein: CACSGDYNEQFF.